These 12 T cell receptor beta chains originate from one sample sequenced in a study of T cell responses to AZD1222 COVID-19 vaccine. The method was immunoSEQ multiplex PCR; TCRdb's version includes in-frame clones alone and lacks a portion of them. This table has about 82,000 clones, more than 90% appearing once. This material consisted of peripheral blood, taken on day 0 of AZD1222 vaccination. These receptor sequences come from an adult in good health.

This sequence joins TRBV6-5 and TRBJ2-1, with a tentative D call TRBD2 (5 bases). With 6 bases removed from V and 10 bases from J, the gap between germline ends came to 10 bases. Germline V lookup: CDR1 MNHEY, CDR2 SVGAGI. The CDR3 length is 11 residues. The CDR3 bases are TGTGCCAGCAGGGACTTCAAGGAGCAGTTCTTC. It yields the protein CASRDFKEQFF.

The CDR3, as DNA: TGTGCCAGCAGCTTGGTGTGGACAGGAACCTACGAGCAGTACTTC. The encoded protein is CASSLVWTGTYEQYF. This sequence joins TRBV5-5 and TRBJ2-7; 7 nucleotides line up with TRBD1. CDR3 length equals 15 residues. Germline V gene lookup returns CDR1 SGHKS and CDR2 YYEKEE (reference sequence). Losses at the gene ends were 0 bases for V and 2 bases for J; bases not matched to a gene: 5. Full variable domain (rest looked up from reference TRBV5-5 and TRBJ2-7): DAGVTQSPTHLIKTRGQQVTLRCSPISGHKSVSWYQQVLGQGPQFIFQYYEKEERGRGNFPDRFSARQFPNYSSELNVNALLLGDSALYLCASSLVWTGTYEQYFGPGTRLTVT.

This clone has just one count. The rearrangement joins TRBV7-6 to TRBJ1-1, with a weak D call TRBD1 (6 bases). The CDR3 extends over 14 amino acids. Germline CDR1 is SGHVS and CDR2 is FNYEAQ. V was shortened by 4 bases and J by 1 base, with 10 bases between the two germline ends. The CDR3 region is CASSSTGRNTEAFF. The CDR3 region has the DNA TGTGCCAGCAGCTCGACAGGTCGGAACACTGAAGCTTTCTTT.

The gene calls are TRBV27 and TRBJ2-5, with TRBD2 as a possible D gene (5 bases). This CDR3 spans 19 amino acids. CDR1 is MNHEY and CDR2 is SMNVEV in the germline V gene (reference sequence). V lost 5 bases and J 5 bases, leaving 30 bases between the germline ends. CDR3 in amino acids: CASSAGSELAVGLGETQYF. CDR3 in DNA: TGTGCCAGCAGTGCAGGTTCTGAGCTAGCAGTGGGTCTCGGGGAGACCCAGTACTTC.

The V call is TRBV6-5, the J call TRBJ2-3; 8 nucleotides line up with TRBD1. This CDR3 comprises 14 residues. The trim removed 6 bases at V and 2 bases at J, leaving 4 bases unmatched. CDR1 is MNHEY, CDR2 SVGAGI, per germline. CDR3 sequence reads: CASRRTGPTDTQYF. DNA for the CDR3: TGTGCCAGCAGGAGGACAGGGCCCACAGATACGCAGTATTTT.

The chain employs TRBV3-1 (or the pseudogene TRBV3-2) and TRBJ2-7; D call uncertain. From germline, CDR1 is LGHDT and CDR2 YNNKEL (reference sequence). The CDR3 sequence is 13 residues long. V was cut by 2 bases and J by 2 bases, with 7 bases left in between. CDR3: CASSQHGPYEQYF. As DNA, the CDR3 is TGTGCCAGCAGCCAACACGGCCCCTACGAGCAGTACTTC.

The V gene is TRBV19, the J gene TRBJ2-7; D gene unclear. The V end lost 3 bases, the J end lost 5 bases, and 14 bases lay between the germline ends. Germline V lookup: CDR1 LNHDA, CDR2 SQIVND (reference sequence). This CDR3 spans 14 amino acids. In DNA, the CDR3 is TGTGCCAGTAGTATTTTTGTCCAAGTCAACGAGCAGTACTTC. Translated, it gives CASSIFVQVNEQYF. Supplemented by reference TRBV19 and TRBJ2-7, the full variable domain reads DGGITQSPKYLFRKEGQNVTLSCEQNLNHDAMYWYRQDPGQGLRLIYYSQIVNDFQKGDIAEGYSVSREKKESFPLTVTSAQKNPTAFYLCASSIFVQVNEQYFGPGTRLTVT.

The chain recombines TRBV29-1 with TRBJ1-2; D gene uncertain. Germline V gene sequence: CDR1 SQVTM, CDR2 ANQGSEA. The V end was cut by 3 bases, the J end by 7 bases, with 15 bases between. The CDR3 runs to 13 residues. CDR3 loop: CSVDKGGQVGYTF. Written as DNA, the CDR3 is TGCAGCGTTGATAAGGGTGGTCAGGTTGGCTACACCTTC. The full variable domain, with the rest looked up from reference TRBV29-1 and TRBJ1-2, is SAVISQKPSRDICQRGTSLTIQCQVDSQVTMMFWYRQQPGQSLTLIATANQGSEATYESGFVIDKFPISRPNLTFSTLTVSNMSPEDSSIYLCSVDKGGQVGYTFGSGTRLTVV.

This chain links TRBV6-2 or TRBV6-3 with TRBJ1-2; perhaps TRBD1 as D (6 bases). Germline assignment: CDR1 MNHEY and CDR2 SVGEGT. The germline V and J ends were trimmed by 5 bases and 3 bases, with 10 bases remaining between them. The CDR3 totals 13 residues. The CDR3 protein is CASSDRWDYGYTF. DNA for the CDR3: TGTGCCAGCAGTGACAGGTGGGACTATGGCTACACCTTC.

The chain links TRBV28 to TRBJ1-4, with D possibly matching TRBD1 (5 bases). Germline loops: CDR1 MDHEN, CDR2 SYDVKM. The CDR3 contains 11 residues. Trimming shortened V by 8 bases and J by 10 bases, and 11 bases separated the two germline ends. Written as DNA, the CDR3 is TGTGCCAGCGGGGGTTGGGGAAAACTGTTTTTT. Amino acids: CASGGWGKLFF.

CDR3 nucleotides: TGTGCCAGCTCACGAGGACTAGTGGGCGCAGATACGCAGTATTTT. Protein sequence: CASSRGLVGADTQYF. The rearrangement joins TRBV18 to TRBJ2-3; 7 bases map to TRBD2. V lost 4 bases to trimming and J lost 4 bases; unmatched junction nucleotides: 8. The CDR3 totals 15 residues. Germline V gene sequence: CDR1 KGHSH, CDR2 LQKENI.

The rearrangement links TRBV15 to TRBJ2-3; D gene uncertain. CDR3 size: 20 residues. V lost 2 bases to trimming and J lost 0 bases, with 24 bases between them. Germline CDR1 LNHNV, CDR2 YYDKDF (reference sequence). In nucleotides, the CDR3 is TGTGCCACCAGCAGAACAGCCTTATTTCTAGGGCTTTCTAGCACAGATACGCAGTATTTT. Residues: CATSRTALFLGLSSTDTQYF. Full variable domain (missing parts from reference TRBV15 and TRBJ2-3): DAMVIQNPRYQVTQFGKPVTLSCSQTLNHNVMYWYQQKSSQAPKLLFHYYDKDFNNEADTPDNFQSRRPNTSFCFLDIRSPGLGDTAMYLCATSRTALFLGLSSTDTQYFGPGTRLTVL.